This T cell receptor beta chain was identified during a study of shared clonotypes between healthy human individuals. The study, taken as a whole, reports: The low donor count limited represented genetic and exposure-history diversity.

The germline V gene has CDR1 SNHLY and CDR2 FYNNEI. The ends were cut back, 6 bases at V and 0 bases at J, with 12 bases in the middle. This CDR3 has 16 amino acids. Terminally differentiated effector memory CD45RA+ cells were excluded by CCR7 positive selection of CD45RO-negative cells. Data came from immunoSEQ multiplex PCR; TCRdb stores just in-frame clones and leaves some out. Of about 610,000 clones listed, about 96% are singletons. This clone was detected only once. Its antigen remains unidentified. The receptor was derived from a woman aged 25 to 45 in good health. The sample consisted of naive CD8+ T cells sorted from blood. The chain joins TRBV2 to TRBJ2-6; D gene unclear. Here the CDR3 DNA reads TGTGCCAGCAGCACCGTGAGAAACTCTGGGGCCAACGTCCTGACTTTC. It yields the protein CASSTVRNSGANVLTF.